This is a list of T cell receptor beta chains from one sample in a study of T cell responses to AZD1222 COVID-19 vaccine. Sequenced by immunoSEQ multiplex PCR; TCRdb stores in-frame clones only, minus some. The table has fewer than 150,000 clones, roughly nine tenths seen once. The sample here was peripheral blood, taken on day 0 of AZD1222 vaccination. These receptors came from an adult in good health. CDR3s include the opening cysteine and the closing phenylalanine or tryptophan. The D gene is left open where the match is weak. Clone size is given for some rows only: seen once, a few or many times, or a class if the clone is expanded.

V gene	J gene	clone size	D gene	CDR3 protein	CDR3 DNA
TRBV6-6	TRBJ1-2	-	-	CASRTDSNYGYTF	TGTGCCAGCAGAACCGACAGTAACTATGGCTACACCTTC
TRBV28	TRBJ1-5	-	-	CASSPPDRLYSNQPQHF	TGTGCCAGCAGTCCCCCGGACAGACTATATAGCAATCAGCCCCAGCATTTT
TRBV7-3	TRBJ1-3	-	-	CASSLTGAGSGNTIYF	TGTGCCAGCAGCTTGACGGGAGCTGGCTCTGGAAACACCATATATTTT
TRBV4-1	TRBJ2-4	few	-	CASSQEVGGAFSYIQYF	TGCGCCAGCAGCCAAGAAGTAGGGGGGGCGTTCAGTTACATTCAGTACTTC
TRBV5-4	TRBJ2-1	-	-	CASSPARNSYNEQFF	TGTGCCAGCAGCCCGGCTAGGAACTCCTACAATGAGCAGTTCTTC
TRBV12-2	TRBJ1-1	once	-	CASRLARTAWIEAFF	TGTGCAAGTCGCTTAGCGCGAACAGCCTGGATTGAAGCTTTCTTT
TRBV29-1	TRBJ2-2	-	-	CSVESGWTGELFF	TGCAGCGTTGAGTCCGGGTGGACCGGGGAGCTGTTTTTT
TRBV6-5	TRBJ1-2	-	-	CASSYSNGLNYGYTF	TGTGCCAGCAGTTACTCGAACGGGCTGAACTATGGCTACACCTTC
TRBV27	TRBJ1-6	once	-	CASSLTPNRSPLHF	TGTGCCAGCAGTTTAACTCCTAATCGTTCACCCCTCCACTTT
TRBV9	TRBJ1-5	-	-	CASSSDRKFQPQHF	TGTGCCAGCAGCTCTGACAGGAAGTTTCAGCCCCAGCATTTT
TRBV19	TRBJ2-6	-	TRBD1	CASSTTGVGANVLTF	TGTGCCAGTAGTACTACAGGGGTTGGGGCCAACGTCCTGACTTTC
TRBV18	TRBJ2-7	-	-	CASSPGTHYEQYF	TGTGCCAGCTCACCTGGGACCCACTACGAGCAGTACTTC
TRBV27	TRBJ1-4	-	TRBD1	CASSPIYRGRANEKLFF	TGTGCCAGCAGTCCAATATACAGGGGCCGGGCTAATGAAAAACTGTTTTTT
TRBV3-1/TRBV3-2	TRBJ1-2	-	-	CASSPRTVTNYGYTF	TGTGCCAGCAGCCCTCGGACAGTAACTAACTATGGCTACACCTTC
TRBV7-9	TRBJ1-1	-	-	CASSSTHPPQNTEAFF	TGTGCCAGCAGCTCCACCCACCCCCCACAGAACACTGAAGCTTTCTTT
TRBV5-1	TRBJ1-4	-	TRBD1	CASSLATGTGLGKLFF	TGCGCCAGCAGCTTGGCAACCGGGACAGGACTCGGAAAACTGTTTTTT
TRBV9	TRBJ2-5	-	TRBD2	CASSPGAGVETQYF	TGTGCCAGCAGCCCCGGGGCGGGAGTGGAGACCCAGTACTTC
TRBV19	TRBJ1-4	-	-	CASSIPGLGVEKLFF	TGTGCCAGTAGTATACCCGGCCTCGGTGTTGAAAAACTGTTTTTT
TRBV4-1	TRBJ2-5	-	TRBD1	CASSQARSSGTGGWETQYF	TGCGCCAGCAGCCAGGCTAGGTCTTCGGGGACAGGGGGTTGGGAGACCCAGTACTTC
TRBV15	TRBJ1-4	-	-	CATSRDLGSWLAYF	TGTGCCACCAGCAGAGATCTGGGGAGTTGGTTGGCTTATTTT
TRBV7-8	TRBJ2-1	-	TRBD2	CATLTAGEGNEQFF	TGTGCCACCTTAACGGCGGGGGAAGGCAATGAGCAGTTCTTC
TRBV20-1	TRBJ1-2	-	-	CSASTGGGYGYTF	TGCAGTGCTAGTACCGGGGGTGGCTATGGCTACACCTTC
TRBV19	TRBJ1-6	-	-	CASSISGRGNSPLHF	TGTGCCAGTAGTATATCGGGGAGAGGTAATTCACCCCTCCACTTT
TRBV7-9	TRBJ1-1	-	-	CASSLAEGNTEAFF	TGTGCCAGCAGCTTAGCGGAGGGTAACACTGAAGCTTTCTTT
TRBV2	TRBJ2-3	-	-	CASSDKRRTDTQYF	TGTGCCAGCAGTGATAAAAGACGCACAGATACGCAGTATTTT
TRBV3-1/TRBV3-2	TRBJ2-7	-	-	CASSHDGPNYEQYF	TGTGCCAGCAGCCATGACGGACCGAACTACGAGCAGTACTTC
TRBV15	TRBJ1-4	-	-	CATSRGSADNEKLFF	TGTGCCACCAGCAGAGGTAGTGCGGATAATGAAAAACTGTTTTTT
TRBV2	TRBJ1-2	-	-	CASSGQSAYGYTF	TGTGCCAGCAGCGGACAGTCGGCGTATGGCTACACCTTC
TRBV6-6	TRBJ1-1	-	-	CASSYLRETNTEAFF	TGTGCCAGCAGTTACCTCCGGGAGACAAACACTGAAGCTTTCTTT
TRBV7-9	TRBJ1-3	-	TRBD1	CASSGQAGSGNTIYF	TGTGCCAGCAGCGGACAGGCGGGCTCTGGAAACACCATATATTTT
TRBV3-1/TRBV3-2	TRBJ1-1	-	-	CASSPALNTEAFF	TGTGCCAGCAGCCCGGCCTTGAACACTGAAGCTTTCTTT
TRBV25-1	TRBJ1-2	few	-	CASSETGGERDGYTF	TGTGCCAGCAGTGAAACTGGGGGTGAGAGGGATGGCTACACCTTC
TRBV27	TRBJ1-5	-	TRBD1	CASSITGGLEPQHF	TGTGCCAGCAGTATAACAGGGGGCCTAGAGCCCCAGCATTTT
TRBV5-1	TRBJ2-5	-	TRBD1	CASSFGDRGGETQYF	TGCGCCAGCAGCTTTGGGGACAGGGGAGGGGAGACCCAGTACTTC
TRBV15	TRBJ1-4	-	-	CATSRDSGDNEKLFF	TGTGCCACCAGCAGAGATTCGGGGGATAATGAAAAACTGTTTTTT
TRBV10-1	TRBJ2-7	-	-	CASSDFVPDYSYEQYF	TGCGCCAGCAGTGACTTCGTACCAGACTACTCCTACGAGCAGTACTTC
TRBV29-1	TRBJ2-7	-	-	CSVGGQYYEQYF	TGCAGCGTTGGCGGGCAGTACTACGAGCAGTACTTC
TRBV18	TRBJ2-1	-	TRBD2	CASSPPSGGRIYNEQFF	TGTGCCAGCTCACCACCGAGCGGGGGGAGAATTTACAATGAGCAGTTCTTC
TRBV5-6	TRBJ1-2	-	TRBD1	CASSFGDRGNYGYTF	TGTGCCAGCAGCTTCGGGGACAGGGGGAACTATGGCTACACCTTC
TRBV19	TRBJ2-3	-	-	CASSMDPGLTDPQYF	TGTGCCAGTAGTATGGATCCGGGACTTACAGATCCGCAGTATTTT
TRBV5-5	TRBJ1-2	-	TRBD1	CASNTGTGKLYGYTF	TGTGCCAGCAACACCGGGACAGGAAAGCTCTATGGCTACACCTTC
TRBV7-5	TRBJ1-2	-	-	CARRRAGAMNGYTF	TGTGCCAGACGAAGGGCGGGGGCGATGAATGGCTACACCTTC
TRBV19	TRBJ2-1	-	-	CASTPPGRNSYNEQFF	TGTGCCAGTACCCCACCCGGGCGGAACTCCTACAATGAGCAGTTCTTC
TRBV7-3	TRBJ1-2	few	-	CASSAGVVGAGGYTF	TGTGCCAGCAGCGCTGGGGTTGTTGGGGCGGGTGGCTACACCTTC
TRBV30	TRBJ1-5	-	-	CAWSRDNQPQHF	TGTGCCTGGAGCCGAGATAATCAGCCCCAGCATTTT
TRBV4-1	TRBJ1-2	-	-	CASSQGRASHNYGYTF	TGCGCCAGCAGCCAAGGCCGGGCGAGTCATAACTATGGCTACACCTTC
TRBV30	TRBJ1-2	-	TRBD1	CAWSEGAYYGYTF	TGTGCCTGGAGTGAGGGGGCTTACTATGGCTACACCTTC
TRBV11-3	TRBJ2-3	once	TRBD1	CASSFGQGKTTDTQYF	TGTGCCAGCAGCTTCGGACAGGGGAAAACCACAGATACGCAGTATTTT
TRBV10-1	TRBJ1-1	-	-	CASNTGMNTEAFF	TGCGCCAGCAATACCGGAATGAACACTGAAGCTTTCTTT
TRBV5-8	TRBJ2-3	-	-	CASSFLTSTDTQYF	TGTGCCAGCAGCTTTTTAACTAGCACAGATACGCAGTATTTT
TRBV19	TRBJ2-7	-	-	CASSFLGISYEQYF	TGTGCCAGTAGTTTTCTCGGAATCTCCTACGAGCAGTACTTC
TRBV20-1	TRBJ1-1	-	-	CSANSEAFF	TGCAGTGCTAACAGTGAAGCTTTCTTT
TRBV11-2	TRBJ1-1	-	-	CASSLDHSSEAFF	TGTGCCAGCAGCTTAGATCATTCGTCGGAAGCTTTCTTT